This T cell receptor (beta chain) derives from a study of cytomegalovirus exposure and HLA in healthy donors. Broader study findings: A later examination showed that TCR association rates differed by HLA locus, with DRB1 most and HLA-C fewest. What TCR beta sequences reportedly achieved was accurate prediction of HLA-A and HLA-B alleles in most subjects. Productive rates of about 90% or about 30% were seen for most TCR beta V segments in an earlier analysis.

This clone has only a few counts. Its antigen is undetermined. The same CDR3 can be traced to other DNA sequences in this sample. With 60 Vbeta and 13 Jbeta primers, the PCR was carried out. Libraries were prepared by immunoSEQ multiplex PCR; TCRdb keeps only in-frame clonotypes and omits some of them. The sample has around 77,000 clones; about four fifths are singletons. All donors participated as healthy donors of bone marrow. Trimming stripped 3 bases from V and 0 bases from J, with 4 bases between. Germline V gene sequence: CDR1 SGHRS, CDR2 YFSETQ. This CDR3 is built from 13 residues. Sequencing used PBMCs. V gene TRBV5-1 combines with J gene TRBJ1-3; no firm D call. The receptor was isolated from a man aged 35-49 years in good health and CMV-seronegative. The chain's CDR3 is CASSSDSGNTIYF. DNA of the CDR3: TGCGCCAGCAGCTCAGACTCTGGAAACACCATATATTTT.